The clone carrying this TCR beta chain was picked up many times. A junction boundary mismatches the germline segment, possibly from a read error. For the diagnoses, clinical symptoms, serum thyroxine and TRAb, thyroid ultrasound and orbital computed tomography were used. RNA transcripts gave rise to amplified TCR beta CDR3 regions. The HTBI primer set served for first-round RT-PCR of the TCR CDR3. Via MiXCR, TCRdb re-called the multiplex PCR reads, giving one row per CDR3 protein. The sample carries approximately 370,000 distinct CDR3 sequences, 17% recorded once. Germline CDR1 SSHAT, CDR2 FNYEAQ (reference sequence). This CDR3 region has 15 residues. This sample stems from a study of T cells in Graves' hyperthyroidism and ophthalmopathy.

The TCR originated in a woman aged 30 to 39 with Graves' hyperthyroidism that later progressed to Graves' ophthalmopathy. V gene TRBV7-7 combines with J gene TRBJ1-4, with D possibly being TRBD1 (6 bases). Material: blood. CDR3 residues: CASSPSQGTNEKLFF. CDR3 DNA: TGTGCTAGCAGCCCATCTCAGGGGACTAATGAAAAACTGTTTTTT.